These 26 T cell receptor beta chains share one sample of origin, sequenced in a study of OX40 agonist ivuxolimab in advanced cancers. Measured with immunoSEQ multiplex PCR; TCRdb has only the in-frame clones, and not every one. The sample records more than 50,000 clones, around nine tenths being singletons. Here the sequenced sample was CD4+ or CD8+ T cells sorted from blood, taken in a trial of the OX40 agonist ivuxolimab. These receptors all stem from an adult with an advanced solid tumor such as melanoma, head and neck, liver or kidney cancer.

The V and J genes are TRBV6-6 and TRBJ2-7, with 11 bases matching TRBD1. CDR3 length: 15 amino acids. Trimming cost V 8 bases and J 4 bases; bases outside gene matches: 10. Germline values: CDR1 MNHNY, CDR2 SVGAGI (reference sequence). CDR3 amino acids: CASSRRTGGNYEQYF. The CDR3 nucleotides read TGTGCCAGCTCGAGGCGGACAGGGGGCAATTACGAGCAGTACTTC.

This chain connects TRBV10-3 to TRBJ1-2; the match to TRBD1 covers 8 bases. This CDR3 has 15 amino acids. Trimming at V came to 10 bases and at J to 4 bases, leaving 14 bases not matched to a gene. CDR1 is ENHRY, CDR2 SYGVKD, per germline. In DNA form, the CDR3 reads TGTGCCAGCTCCGACCGCGGAACAGGGGGCTATGGCTACACCTTC. This gives the protein CASSDRGTGGYGYTF.

V is TRBV7-2 and J is TRBJ1-4; 9 bases are a match to TRBD1. Trimming took 5 bases from V and 8 from J; bases not matched to a gene: 6. Per the germline V gene, CDR1 is SGHTA and CDR2 is FQGNSA. This CDR3 contains 14 residues. Here the CDR3 reads CASSIGQGHEKLFF. Here the CDR3 DNA reads TGTGCCAGCAGCATCGGACAGGGGCACGAAAAACTGTTTTTT.

The chain combines TRBV4-1 with TRBJ1-2; D unclear. Trimming cost V 3 bases and J 2 bases, with 10 bases left between them. Germline-derived CDR1 and CDR2 are MGHRA and YSYEKL. The CDR3 has 14 amino acids. The CDR3 here is CASSQPSGNYGYTF. DNA of the CDR3: TGCGCCAGCAGCCAGCCAAGTGGGAACTATGGCTACACCTTC.

The chain couples TRBV5-1 to TRBJ2-1, with D unresolved. CDR3 length: 14 amino acids. V was trimmed by 0 bases and J by 3 bases, leaving 7 bases between them. Germline loops: CDR1 SGHRS, CDR2 YFSETQ. The CDR3 bases are TGCGCCAGCAGCTTGGAAGCGCGCTACAATGAGCAGTTCTTC. Translation gives CASSLEARYNEQFF.

The gene calls are TRBV5-4 and TRBJ2-7; 8 bases are shared with TRBD2. The CDR3 is 14 residues long. V lost 3 bases and J lost 5; bases outside the gene matches: 7. The germline V gene encodes CDR1 SGHNT and CDR2 YYREEE (reference sequence). Here the CDR3 DNA reads TGTGCCAGCAGCTCCCCCCGGGGGGGTCACGAGCAGTACTTC. It specifies CASSSPRGGHEQYF.

The chain employs TRBV5-1 and TRBJ1-2; D remains ambiguous. The CDR3 consists of 12 residues. CDR1 and CDR2 (germline): SGHRS, YFSETQ. V lost 4 bases, J lost 4 bases, and 8 bases lay in between. DNA of the CDR3: TGCGCCAGCAGCCCAGAGTTCTATGGCTACACCTTC. Protein product: CASSPEFYGYTF.

This chain connects TRBV6-6 to TRBJ1-2, with 8 nucleotides matching TRBD1. CDR3 length: 14 amino acids. Germline V gene lookup returns CDR1 MNHNY and CDR2 SVGAGI (reference sequence). J gave up 5 bases and V 5 bases, and 7 bases lay outside the gene matches. The CDR3 nucleotides are TGTGCCAGCAGTCCGCCCGGGACAGGATATGGCTACACCTTC. This encodes CASSPPGTGYGYTF.

The chain couples TRBV7-2 to TRBJ1-2; D remains ambiguous. Germline loops: CDR1 SGHTA, CDR2 FQGNSA. Trimming cost V 3 bases and J 0 bases, with 2 bases left between them. The CDR3 is 12 residues long. The CDR3 DNA reads as TGTGCCAGCAGCTTTCCTAACTATGGCTACACCTTC. This gives the protein CASSFPNYGYTF.

CDR3 nucleotides: TGTGCCAGCAGTACCCCGGGACAGGGTCCGGGGCAGTACTTC. Its translation: CASSTPGQGPGQYF. The J gene is TRBJ2-7, the V gene TRBV6-6; 9 nucleotides line up with TRBD1. The CDR3 loop spans 14 amino acids. With 5 bases clipped from V and 9 bases from J, the junction kept 11 bases outside the gene matches. CDR1 MNHNY and CDR2 SVGAGI come from the germline V gene (reference sequence).

The chain is built from TRBV7-9 and TRBJ2-7; D unresolved. The CDR3 is 15 residues long. Trimming stripped 5 bases from V and 3 bases from J, with 17 bases between. Germline CDR1 and CDR2: SEHNR and FQNEAQ (reference sequence). The CDR3 spells CASSRPGMPFYEQYF. In DNA, the CDR3 is TGTGCCAGCAGCCGTCCTGGGATGCCGTTCTACGAGCAGTACTTC. The full variable domain, in which reference TRBV7-9 and TRBJ2-7 provide the parts outside the CDR3, is DTGVSQNPRHKITKRGQNVTFRCDPISEHNRLYWYRQTLGQGPEFLTYFQNEAQLEKSRLLSDRFSAERPKGSFSTLEIQRTEQGDSAMYLCASSRPGMPFYEQYFGPGTRLTVT.

The chain joins TRBV18 to TRBJ2-3; 9 bases fit TRBD1. CDR3 length: 15 residues. Germline values: CDR1 KGHSH, CDR2 LQKENI. V was clipped by 2 bases and J by 1 base; unmatched bases: 1. The CDR3, as DNA: TGTGCCAGCTCACCAAGGGACAGGGGCACAGATACGCAGTATTTT. The encoded protein is CASSPRDRGTDTQYF. Together with reference TRBV18 and TRBJ2-3, the CDR3 gives the full variable domain: NAGVMQNPRHLVRRRGQEARLRCSPMKGHSHVYWYRQLPEEGLKFMVYLQKENIIDESGMPKERFSAEFPKEGPSILRIQQVVRGDSAAYFCASSPRDRGTDTQYFGPGTRLTVL.

The table lists this clone with a count of one. The chain has TRBV11-3 and TRBJ2-1; D is unresolved. V lost 3 bases and J 6 bases, leaving 9 bases between the germline ends. Germline V lookup: CDR1 SGHNT, CDR2 YENEEA. There are 13 residues in the CDR3. The CDR3 DNA follows: TGTGCCAGCAGCTTCGGAGACATCAATGAGCAGTTCTTC. It codes for CASSFGDINEQFF.

The chain is built from TRBV6-4 and TRBJ2-3, with 10 bases aligning to TRBD2. The CDR3 runs 15 residues. CDR1 MRHNA and CDR2 SNTAGT come from the germline V gene. The V gene end was trimmed by 3 bases and the J gene end by 2 bases; junction bases not matched to a gene: 2. In DNA form, the CDR3 reads TGTGCCAGCAGTGAAACTAGCGGGGCCACAGATACGCAGTATTTT. As protein: CASSETSGATDTQYF.

CDR3 coding DNA: TGTGCCTGGAGTTCTCAGGGGTGGGCTGCTGGAAACACCATATATTTT. Translated, it gives CAWSSQGWAAGNTIYF. This chain joins TRBV30 and TRBJ1-3, with D perhaps matching TRBD1 (6 bases). The CDR3 runs to 16 residues. Germline V lookup: CDR1 GTSNPN, CDR2 SVGIG (reference sequence). The V end lost 2 bases, the J end lost 2 bases, and 16 bases lay between the germline ends. Looking up the rest from reference TRBV30 and TRBJ1-3 gives the full variable domain: SQTIHQWPATLVQPVGSPLSLECTVEGTSNPNLYWYRQAAGRGLQLLFYSVGIGQISSEVPQNLSASRPQDRQFILSSKKLLLSDSGFYLCAWSSQGWAAGNTIYFGEGSWLTVV.

The genes are TRBV19 and TRBJ1-5; D ambiguous. Germline V gene lookup returns CDR1 LNHDA and CDR2 SQIVND (reference sequence). V was trimmed by 4 bases and J by 0 bases, leaving 16 bases between them. This CDR3 region has 17 residues. CDR3 region: CASSKRRPDYSNQPQHF. As DNA, the CDR3 is TGTGCCAGTAGTAAGAGGAGACCTGACTATAGCAATCAGCCCCAGCATTTT.

The chain recombines TRBV27 with TRBJ1-1; no firm D call. Trimming cost V 1 base and J 10 bases, with 22 bases left between them. The CDR3 is made up of 16 amino acids. Germline V lookup: CDR1 MNHEY, CDR2 SMNVEV (reference sequence). CDR3 nucleotides: TGTGCCAGCAGTTTATTGTCCCGGAGTCGGCGAGAAGGAGCTTTCTTT. Protein: CASSLLSRSRREGAFF.

This clone turned up a few times. J is TRBJ1-2 and V is TRBV30; TRBD1 matches at 7 bases. Trimming at V came to 2 bases and at J to 6 bases, leaving 6 bases not matched to a gene. The CDR3 length is 13 residues. Germline V lookup: CDR1 GTSNPN, CDR2 SVGIG (reference sequence). CDR3 DNA: TGTGCCTGGAGTCGGGACAGCGTTGATGGCTACACCTTC. Translated, it gives CAWSRDSVDGYTF.

This clone was detected a few times. The chain joins TRBV5-1 to TRBJ2-6; unclear D gene. Germline loops: CDR1 SGHRS, CDR2 YFSETQ. The CDR3 has 17 residues. The V end was cut by 5 bases, the J end by 2 bases, with 17 bases between. The DNA for the CDR3 is TGCGCCAGCAGGACTGACGGGTCCTGGCCTGGGGCCAACGTCCTGACTTTC. The encoded protein is CASRTDGSWPGANVLTF.

The genes are TRBV19 and TRBJ1-1, with TRBD1 matching 9 bases. The CDR3 is made up of 17 amino acids. In germline, CDR1 is LNHDA, CDR2 SQIVND (reference sequence). J gave up 3 bases and V 2 bases, and 10 bases lay outside the gene matches. The CDR3 loop is CASSISGGTGIDTEAFF. The CDR3 nucleotides read TGTGCCAGTAGTATAAGCGGCGGGACAGGGATCGACACTGAAGCTTTCTTT. The full variable domain, with the rest looked up from reference TRBV19 and TRBJ1-1, is DGGITQSPKYLFRKEGQNVTLSCEQNLNHDAMYWYRQDPGQGLRLIYYSQIVNDFQKGDIAEGYSVSREKKESFPLTVTSAQKNPTAFYLCASSISGGTGIDTEAFFGQGTRLTVV.

The chain is built from TRBV13 and TRBJ1-2; 10 nucleotides match TRBD1. The CDR3 consists of 16 residues. The V segment lost 2 bases and the J segment 5 bases; nucleotides outside the gene matches: 8. Germline-derived CDR1 and CDR2 are PRHDT and FYEKMQ (reference sequence). The CDR3 sequence is CASSLFRDRGWYGYTF. CDR3 sequence (DNA): TGTGCCAGCAGCTTATTTCGGGACAGGGGCTGGTATGGCTACACCTTC.

V and J are TRBV2 and TRBJ1-4, with 11 bases that match TRBD1. The CDR3 has 15 residues. Trimming at V came to 11 bases and at J to 8 bases, leaving 13 bases not matched to a gene. CDR1 SNHLY and CDR2 FYNNEI come from the germline V gene. The CDR3 nucleotides are TGTGCCGGCCGGGACAGGGGGGCGGCAGGGGAAAAACTGTTTTTT. Protein product: CAGRDRGAAGEKLFF.

The chain uses TRBV7-9 and TRBJ2-4; TRBD1 might be the D (5 bases). Trimming removed 5 bases at V and 6 bases at J, with 20 bases between. CDR1 is SEHNR and CDR2 is FQNEAQ in the germline V gene (reference sequence). The CDR3 loop spans 16 amino acids. CDR3 amino acids: CASSPIRTQRGNIQYF. CDR3 DNA sequence: TGTGCCAGCAGCCCCATTAGAACTCAAAGGGGAAACATTCAGTACTTC.

The CDR3 nucleotides are TGTGCCTGGAGTGTAGTGGGGGGGCGGGATACGCAGTATTTT. It yields the protein CAWSVVGGRDTQYF. The chain joins TRBV30 to TRBJ2-3, with a weak D call TRBD2 (7 bases). The germline gives CDR1 GTSNPN, CDR2 SVGIG (reference sequence). Trimming took 0 bases from V and 6 from J, leaving 13 bases between them. CDR3 length: 14 amino acids.

This clone was counted a few times. The genes are TRBV4-3 and TRBJ2-3, with 9 positions matching TRBD2. In germline, CDR1 is LGHNA, CDR2 YSLEER. The J segment lost 1 base and the V segment lost 1 base, leaving 6 bases of the junction unmatched. This CDR3 has 17 residues. The CDR3 sequence is CASSQGVTSGRTDTQYF. CDR3 nucleotide sequence: TGCGCCAGCAGCCAAGGGGTTACTAGCGGGCGCACAGATACGCAGTATTTT.

The chain employs TRBV11-2 and TRBJ2-2; D might be TRBD1 (5 bases). This CDR3 region has 18 residues. The germline CDR1 and CDR2 sequences are SGHAT and FQNNGV. The ends were cut back, 4 bases at V and 4 bases at J, with 22 bases in the middle. CDR3 region: CASSSNQIFRVRTGELFF. In DNA, the CDR3 is TGTGCCAGCAGCTCGAACCAGATCTTCAGGGTCCGCACCGGGGAGCTGTTTTTT.